A selection of T cell receptor beta chains follows, all from one sample in a study of cytomegalovirus exposure and HLA in healthy donors. Sequencing was performed with immunoSEQ multiplex PCR; in TCRdb, only in-frame clones are kept and a portion is missing. The sample lists 100,000 to 150,000 clones; roughly 95% were seen once. Source material: PBMCs. These receptors originate from a man younger than 35 in good health and CMV-seronegative. Both conserved end residues are part of each CDR3. The order of the fields is V gene, clone size, J gene, D gene, CDR3 protein, CDR3 DNA. A D gene is named only where the DNA matches it firmly. For some rows the clone size is stated as once, few or many, or as a class when expanded; others skip it.

TRBV4-3	-	TRBJ2-2	TRBD2	CASSRGTSVISGELFF	TGCGCCAGCAGCCGGGGGACTAGCGTTATTTCCGGGGAGCTGTTTTTT
TRBV11-2	-	TRBJ2-1	TRBD2	CASRSNGLAGNHEQFF	TGTGCCAGCAGGTCCAATGGACTAGCGGGAAACCATGAGCAGTTCTTC
TRBV9	-	TRBJ2-2	-	CASSVKTGDRGITGELFF	TGTGCCAGCAGCGTTAAAACTGGGGATCGAGGGATCACCGGGGAGCTGTTTTTT
TRBV13	-	TRBJ1-2	TRBD1	CASSGGSGQGTYGYTF	TGTGCCAGCAGCGGTGGTTCCGGACAGGGGACCTATGGCTACACCTTC
TRBV5-1	-	TRBJ2-7	TRBD2	CASTLGEAGGPVSHEQYF	TGCGCCAGCACCCTCGGGGAAGCGGGAGGGCCGGTCTCCCACGAGCAGTACTTC
TRBV6-5	-	TRBJ1-4	-	CASSRLKREKLFF	TGTGCCAGCAGTAGACTTAAACGGGAAAAACTGTTTTTT
TRBV15	once	TRBJ1-1	TRBD1	CATSRGGTGGTEAFF	TGTGCCACCAGCAGAGGGGGAACAGGGGGGACTGAAGCTTTCTTT
TRBV9	-	TRBJ2-1	-	CASSVVSQGAYNEQFF	TGTGCCAGCAGCGTAGTCTCACAGGGTGCCTACAATGAGCAGTTCTTC
TRBV18	-	TRBJ2-3	TRBD2	CASSPPVIAGEGDTQYF	TGTGCCAGCTCACCACCGGTGATAGCGGGAGAAGGAGATACGCAGTATTTT
TRBV29-1	-	TRBJ2-2	TRBD2	CSVLTSGVTADTGELFF	TGCAGCGTCTTGACTAGCGGGGTCACGGCGGACACCGGGGAGCTGTTTTTT
TRBV7-9	-	TRBJ2-5	TRBD1	CASRAGGGLQETQYF	TGTGCCAGCAGGGCAGGGGGCGGGTTACAAGAGACCCAGTACTTC
TRBV28	-	TRBJ2-5	-	CASSLGWIAETRQETQYF	TGTGCCAGCAGTTTGGGCTGGATAGCGGAGACCCGACAAGAGACCCAGTACTTC
TRBV5-8	-	TRBJ2-1	TRBD2	CASVGGSYNEQFF	TGTGCCAGCGTGGGGGGGAGTTACAATGAGCAGTTCTTC
TRBV18	-	TRBJ1-5	-	CASSPGGIGNQPQHF	TGTGCCAGCTCACCAGGAGGGATTGGCAATCAGCCCCAGCATTTT
TRBV9	-	TRBJ2-2	TRBD2	CASSVGGLPNTGELFF	TGTGCCAGCAGCGTAGGGGGACTACCGAACACCGGGGAGCTGTTTTTT
TRBV28	few	TRBJ1-5	TRBD1	CASSWTGSGQPQHF	TGTGCCAGCAGTTGGACAGGATCAGGTCAGCCCCAGCATTTT
TRBV11-2	-	TRBJ1-1	-	CASSPRETTEAFF	TGTGCCAGCAGCCCCAGGGAAACCACTGAAGCTTTCTTT
TRBV6-5	once	TRBJ2-1	TRBD2	CASSYSLAGGDNEQFF	TGTGCCAGCAGTTACTCGCTAGCGGGAGGGGACAATGAGCAGTTCTTC
TRBV6-5	-	TRBJ1-1	-	CASRRTVQRNTEAFF	TGTGCCAGCAGGAGGACAGTCCAGAGGAACACTGAAGCTTTCTTT
TRBV25-1	-	TRBJ2-5	TRBD2	CASRASGRAGETQYF	TGTGCCAGCAGGGCTAGCGGGAGGGCCGGCGAGACCCAGTACTTC
TRBV7-2	-	TRBJ2-2	-	CASSLGTGSNTGELFF	TGTGCCAGCAGCTTAGGCACAGGGTCGAACACCGGGGAGCTGTTTTTT
TRBV7-9	-	TRBJ2-1	TRBD1	CASSPPGTGEQDEQFF	TGTGCCAGCAGCCCCCCAGGGACAGGTGAGCAGGATGAGCAGTTCTTC
TRBV27	-	TRBJ2-2	TRBD2	CASSSHLLAGVGTGELFF	TGTGCCAGCAGTTCACACCTCCTAGCGGGAGTGGGCACCGGGGAGCTGTTTTTT
TRBV20-1	-	TRBJ2-7	-	CSGGRHEQYF	TGCAGCGGCGGTAGGCACGAGCAGTACTTC
TRBV7-2	-	TRBJ1-2	-	CASSLIPGGYGYGYTF	TGTGCCAGCAGCTTAATCCCAGGTGGATATGGCTATGGCTACACCTTC
TRBV6-5	-	TRBJ1-2	TRBD1	CASSSADRGPYGYTF	TGTGCCAGCAGTTCCGCGGACAGGGGGCCCTATGGCTACACCTTC
TRBV27	-	TRBJ1-5	TRBD1	CASGPGQGLENQPQHF	TGTGCCAGCGGACCGGGACAGGGGTTAGAGAATCAGCCCCAGCATTTT
TRBV7-2	-	TRBJ1-1	-	CASSLVDRNTEAFF	TGTGCCAGCAGCTTAGTGGACAGAAACACTGAAGCTTTCTTT
TRBV5-8	-	TRBJ2-3	TRBD1	CASSSGTGGATDTQYF	TGTGCCAGCAGCTCAGGGACAGGGGGCGCCACAGATACGCAGTATTTT
TRBV19	-	TRBJ2-1	TRBD2	CASRGRASYNEQFF	TGTGCCAGTCGCGGGAGGGCCTCCTACAATGAGCAGTTCTTC
TRBV10-3	-	TRBJ2-1	TRBD2	CAISESRTSGSSSNEQFF	TGTGCCATCAGTGAGTCCCGGACTAGCGGGAGTAGTAGCAATGAGCAGTTCTTC
TRBV14	-	TRBJ2-1	-	CASSHLGLGNEQFF	TGTGCCAGTAGCCATTTGGGGCTGGGCAATGAGCAGTTCTTC
TRBV7-9	-	TRBJ1-1	TRBD1	CASSFRTGETEAFF	TGTGCCAGCAGCTTTCGGACAGGGGAGACTGAAGCTTTCTTT